This TCR beta chain was identified in a study of shared T cell receptors in the human thymus. Some clones are missing from TCRdb's copy, which holds only in-frame ones; the method was immunoSEQ multiplex PCR. The table records over 450,000 clones, 70% to 80% of them present only once. The V and J ends lost 4 bases and 9 bases, in that order; junction bases with no gene match: 13. CDR1 and CDR2 from the germline V gene are SGHAT and FQDESV (reference sequence). The CDR3 extends over 16 amino acids. The same data also contributed to another study, on human thymus T cells. That publication notes: Resections obtained during corrective heart surgery supplied the thymus tissue. Thymic and blood repertoires seemed to show skewed V and J gene use.

The J gene is TRBJ2-3, the V gene TRBV11-1, with 10 bases that match TRBD2. This clonotype was obtained from a boy younger than two with a congenital heart defect. Input material: thymocytes. The CDR3 DNA reads TGTGCCAGCAGCTCGACTAGCGGGCAAAAGGTGGAGACGCAGTATTTT. Amino acid sequence: CASSSTSGQKVETQYF.